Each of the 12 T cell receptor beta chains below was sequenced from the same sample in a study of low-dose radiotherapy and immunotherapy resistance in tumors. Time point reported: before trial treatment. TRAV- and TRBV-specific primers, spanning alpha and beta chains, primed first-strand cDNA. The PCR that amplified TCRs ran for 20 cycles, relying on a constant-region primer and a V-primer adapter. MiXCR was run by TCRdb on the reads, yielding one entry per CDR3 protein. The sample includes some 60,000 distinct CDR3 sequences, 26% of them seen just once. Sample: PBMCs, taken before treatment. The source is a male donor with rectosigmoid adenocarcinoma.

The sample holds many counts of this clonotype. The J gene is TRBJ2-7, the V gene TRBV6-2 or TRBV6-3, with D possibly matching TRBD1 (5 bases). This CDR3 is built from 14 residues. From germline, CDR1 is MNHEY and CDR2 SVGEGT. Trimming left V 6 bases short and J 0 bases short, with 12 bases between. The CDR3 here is CASSPAGYSYEQYF. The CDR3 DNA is TGTGCCAGCAGCCCAGCAGGGTACTCCTACGAGCAGTACTTC.

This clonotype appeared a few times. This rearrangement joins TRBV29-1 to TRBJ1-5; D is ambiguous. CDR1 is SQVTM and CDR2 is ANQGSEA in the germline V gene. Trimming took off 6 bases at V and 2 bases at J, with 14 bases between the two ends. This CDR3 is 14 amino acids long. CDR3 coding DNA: TGCAGCGTGTCTCCGGGTAGGGGCAATCAGCCCCAGCATTTT. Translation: CSVSPGRGNQPQHF.

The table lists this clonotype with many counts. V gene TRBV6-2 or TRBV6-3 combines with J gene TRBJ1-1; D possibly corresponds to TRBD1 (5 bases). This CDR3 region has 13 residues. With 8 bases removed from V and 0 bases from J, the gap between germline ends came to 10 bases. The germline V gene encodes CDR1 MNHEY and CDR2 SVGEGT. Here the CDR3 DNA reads TGTGCCAGCGGCGGGACTTTGAACACTGAAGCTTTCTTT. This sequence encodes CASGGTLNTEAFF.

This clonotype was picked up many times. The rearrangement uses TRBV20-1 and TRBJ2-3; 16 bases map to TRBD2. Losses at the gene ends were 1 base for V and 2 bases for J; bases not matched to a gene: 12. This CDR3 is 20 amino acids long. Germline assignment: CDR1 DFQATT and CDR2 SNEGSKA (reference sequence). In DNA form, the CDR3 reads TGCAGTGCTAGAGCCACCCCGGGGACTAGCGGGAGGGATTTCACAGATACGCAGTATTTT. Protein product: CSARATPGTSGRDFTDTQYF.

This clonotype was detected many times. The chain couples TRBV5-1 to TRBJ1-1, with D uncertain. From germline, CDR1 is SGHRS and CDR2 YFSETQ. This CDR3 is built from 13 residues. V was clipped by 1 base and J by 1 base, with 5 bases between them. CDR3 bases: TGCGCCAGCAGCTTGAACAGGAACACTGAAGCTTTCTTT. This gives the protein CASSLNRNTEAFF.

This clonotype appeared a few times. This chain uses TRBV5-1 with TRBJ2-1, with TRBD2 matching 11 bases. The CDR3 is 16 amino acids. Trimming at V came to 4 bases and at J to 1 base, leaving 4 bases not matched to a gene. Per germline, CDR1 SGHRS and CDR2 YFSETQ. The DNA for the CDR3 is TGCGCCAGCAGCCTAGCGGGAGGAATATCCTACAATGAGCAGTTCTTC. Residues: CASSLAGGISYNEQFF.

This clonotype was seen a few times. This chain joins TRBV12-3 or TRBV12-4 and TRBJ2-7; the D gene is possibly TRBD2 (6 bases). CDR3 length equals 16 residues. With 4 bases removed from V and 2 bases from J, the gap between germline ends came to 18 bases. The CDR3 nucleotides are TGTGCCAGCAGTTCCCTTTTGGGCCGCGGGACCTACGAGCAGTACTTC. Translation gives CASSSLLGRGTYEQYF.

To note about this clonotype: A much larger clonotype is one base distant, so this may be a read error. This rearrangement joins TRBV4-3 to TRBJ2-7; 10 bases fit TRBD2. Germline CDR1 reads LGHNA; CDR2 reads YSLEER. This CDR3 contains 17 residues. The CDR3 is CASSQEGLADNSCEQYF. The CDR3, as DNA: TGCGCCAGCAGCCAAGAAGGACTAGCGGATAACTCCTGCGAGCAGTACTTC.

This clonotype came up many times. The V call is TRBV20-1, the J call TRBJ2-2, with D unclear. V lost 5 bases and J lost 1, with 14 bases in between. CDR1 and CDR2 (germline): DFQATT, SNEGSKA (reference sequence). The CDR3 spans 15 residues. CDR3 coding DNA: TGCAGTGCTCCCTCCTTCGTGTTGAACACCGGGGAGCTGTTTTTT. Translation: CSAPSFVLNTGELFF.

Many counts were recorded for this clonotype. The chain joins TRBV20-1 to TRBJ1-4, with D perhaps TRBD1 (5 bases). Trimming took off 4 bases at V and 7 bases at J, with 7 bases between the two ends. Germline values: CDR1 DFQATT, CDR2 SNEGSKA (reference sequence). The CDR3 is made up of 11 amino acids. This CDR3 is CSAMGVEKLFF. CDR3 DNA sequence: TGCAGTGCTATGGGGGTTGAAAAACTGTTTTTT.

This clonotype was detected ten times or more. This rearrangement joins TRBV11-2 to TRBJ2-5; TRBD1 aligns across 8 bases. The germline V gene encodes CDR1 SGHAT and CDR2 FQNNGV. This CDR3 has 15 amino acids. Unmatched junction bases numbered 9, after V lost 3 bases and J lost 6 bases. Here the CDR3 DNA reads TGTGCCAGCAGCTTCCCGGGACAGGTACAAAAGACCCAGTACTTC. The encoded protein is CASSFPGQVQKTQYF.

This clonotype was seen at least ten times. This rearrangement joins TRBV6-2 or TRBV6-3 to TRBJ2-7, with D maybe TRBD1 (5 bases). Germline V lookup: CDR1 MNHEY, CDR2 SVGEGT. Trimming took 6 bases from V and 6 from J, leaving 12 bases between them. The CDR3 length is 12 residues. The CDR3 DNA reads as TGTGCCAGCAGCCCCGGACATCTCGAGCAGTACTTC. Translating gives CASSPGHLEQYF.